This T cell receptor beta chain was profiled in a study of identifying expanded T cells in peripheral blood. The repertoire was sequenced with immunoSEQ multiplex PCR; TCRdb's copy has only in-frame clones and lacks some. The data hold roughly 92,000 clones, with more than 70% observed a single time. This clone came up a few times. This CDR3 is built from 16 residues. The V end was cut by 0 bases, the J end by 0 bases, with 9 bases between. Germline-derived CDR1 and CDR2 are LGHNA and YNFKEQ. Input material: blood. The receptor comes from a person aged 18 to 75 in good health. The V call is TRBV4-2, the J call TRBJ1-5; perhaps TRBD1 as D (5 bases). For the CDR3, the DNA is TGTGCCAGCAGCCAAGACGGGGCGCGTAGCAATCAGCCCCAGCATTTT. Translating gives CASSQDGARSNQPQHF.